What follows are 17 T cell receptor beta chains derived from one specimen sequenced in a study of T cell changes during pregnancy in multiple sclerosis. Data came from immunoSEQ multiplex PCR; TCRdb stores just in-frame clones and leaves some out. Here the sample spans some 38,000 clones, 91% being singletons. The sample here was CD8+ T cells from peripheral blood mononuclear cells, taken after pregnancy. Receptor source: a female donor with multiple sclerosis, enrolled in a pregnancy study.

The chain uses TRBV2 and TRBJ2-7; D is ambiguous. The CDR3 is 15 amino acids. The V gene lost 3 bases and the J gene lost 0 bases, with 12 bases spanning the gap. CDR1 is SNHLY and CDR2 is FYNNEI in the germline V gene. The CDR3: CASSEQELGSYEQYF. CDR3 coding DNA: TGTGCCAGCAGTGAGCAGGAATTGGGCTCCTACGAGCAGTACTTC.

The sample holds a few counts of this clone. The rearrangement links TRBV19 to TRBJ1-1; 7 bases fit TRBD1. Germline-derived CDR1 and CDR2 are LNHDA and SQIVND (reference sequence). V was pared by 3 bases and J by 3 bases, with 4 bases of the junction left unmatched. This CDR3 region has 14 residues. Written as DNA, the CDR3 is TGTGCCAGTAGTATCTCAGGGGGAGACACTGAAGCTTTCTTT. It encodes CASSISGGDTEAFF.

The genes are TRBV2 and TRBJ2-1; 7 bases fit TRBD2. The CDR3 runs 15 residues. Germline V gene lookup returns CDR1 SNHLY and CDR2 FYNNEI. V shed 8 bases and J 5 bases; nucleotides not matched to a gene: 12. CDR3 loop: CASCYSGGRNNEQFF. In nucleotides, the CDR3 is TGTGCCAGCTGCTATTCGGGGGGTCGGAACAATGAGCAGTTCTTC.

CDR3 in amino acids: CASSLYQREQYF. CDR3 nucleotides: TGTGCCAGCAGTTTATATCAGCGGGAACAGTACTTC. The chain is built from TRBV28 and TRBJ2-7; 7 nucleotides agree with TRBD2. The J segment lost 10 bases and the V segment lost 1 base, leaving 4 bases of the junction unmatched. The CDR3 covers 12 residues. The V gene's germline CDR1 is MDHEN and CDR2 SYDVKM.

The rearrangement links TRBV27 to TRBJ1-2; 8 bases fit TRBD1. Germline CDR1 reads MNHEY; CDR2 reads SMNVEV (reference sequence). This CDR3 spans 13 amino acids. V lost 5 bases to trimming and J lost 7 bases; unmatched junction nucleotides: 6. CDR3 residues: CASSGQGAAGYTF. The DNA for the CDR3 is TGTGCCAGCAGTGGGCAGGGGGCGGCTGGCTACACCTTC.

This chain links TRBV6-1 with TRBJ2-1; a possible D gene is TRBD2 (5 bases). Deletions cut 8 bases from V and 5 bases from J, with 16 bases between. This CDR3 spans 14 amino acids. Germline CDR1 MNHNS, CDR2 SASEGT. The CDR3 reads CASASPGWNNEQFF. In DNA, the CDR3 is TGTGCCAGCGCTAGCCCTGGATGGAACAATGAGCAGTTCTTC.

The chain couples TRBV2 to TRBJ1-1; TRBD1 aligns across 8 bases. The CDR3 runs 15 residues. Germline lookup yields CDR1 SNHLY and CDR2 FYNNEI. V gave up 4 bases and J gave up 1 base; unmatched junction bases: 5. In nucleotides, the CDR3 is TGTGCCAGCAGTGCTACAGGGGGTTGGAACACTGAAGCTTTCTTT. Amino acids: CASSATGGWNTEAFF.

The gene calls are TRBV7-8 and TRBJ2-3; D might be TRBD2 (5 bases). CDR3 length equals 15 residues. The V and J ends lost 4 bases and 6 bases respectively, with 17 bases between them. Germline CDR1 SGHVS, CDR2 FQNEAQ. CDR3 bases: TGTGCCAGCAGCTCATTACTAGAGGAGAGGGATACGCAGTATTTT. Protein product: CASSSLLEERDTQYF.

This clone appeared a single time. The chain carries TRBV5-1 and TRBJ1-2; D unclear. Looked up from germline, CDR1 is SGHRS and CDR2 is YFSETQ. The length of the CDR3 is 13 residues. V gave up 4 bases and J gave up 7 bases, with 14 bases separating them. The CDR3 DNA follows: TGCGCCAGCAGCGGGGAGGCAGGTGGTGGCTACACCTTC. Its translation is CASSGEAGGGYTF. Full variable domain (missing parts from reference TRBV5-1 and TRBJ1-2): KAGVTQTPRYLIKTRGQQVTLSCSPISGHRSVSWYQQTPGQGLQFLFEYFSETQRNKGNFPGRFSGRQFSNSRSEMNVSTLELGDSALYLCASSGEAGGGYTFGSGTRLTVV.

Concerning this clone itself: Distinct nucleotide sequences in the sample also encode this CDR3. The J gene is TRBJ2-7, the V gene TRBV28; TRBD2 aligns across 7 bases. Germline lookup yields CDR1 MDHEN and CDR2 SYDVKM. Unmatched junction bases numbered 0, after V lost 3 bases and J lost 4 bases. The CDR3 is 12 residues long. CDR3 protein: CASSLRGYEQYF. CDR3 coding DNA: TGTGCCAGCAGTTTGCGGGGGTACGAGCAGTACTTC.

This clone was seen only once. This chain links TRBV29-1 with TRBJ2-5, with TRBD2 matching over 8 bases. The DNA end is more similar to TRBJ2-7, so the J call may be wrong. CDR1 and CDR2 from the germline V gene are SQVTM and ANQGSEA. CDR3 length: 14 residues. The CDR3 coding sequence is TGCAGCGTAGGTCGGCTAGCGGGTTCCTACGAGCAGTACTTC. Translated, it gives CSVGRLAGSYEQYF.

V and J are TRBV4-2 and TRBJ1-4, with 7 nucleotides matching TRBD1. The germline V gene has CDR1 LGHNA and CDR2 YNFKEQ. V lost 4 bases to trimming and J lost 5 bases; unmatched junction nucleotides: 4. The length of the CDR3 is 14 residues. Here the CDR3 reads CASSPGTANEKLFF. CDR3 coding DNA: TGTGCCAGCAGCCCGGGGACAGCGAATGAAAAACTGTTTTTT.

The CDR3 region is CASSLRAGQYGGYTF. The CDR3 DNA reads TGTGCCAGCAGCTTACGCGCTGGACAGTACGGTGGCTACACCTTC. The V gene is TRBV7-3, the J gene TRBJ1-2, with D perhaps TRBD1 (6 bases). The CDR3 runs 15 residues. V was trimmed by 2 bases and J by 7 bases, leaving 17 bases between them. Looked up from germline, CDR1 is SGHTA and CDR2 is FQGTGA.

The chain combines TRBV2 with TRBJ2-5; TRBD2 agrees at 7 bases. The CDR3 runs to 14 residues. The V segment lost 6 bases and the J segment 5 bases; nucleotides outside the gene matches: 9. Germline loops: CDR1 SNHLY, CDR2 FYNNEI. The CDR3 loop is CASSPWGGVETQYF. The CDR3 DNA reads as TGTGCCAGCAGCCCTTGGGGGGGAGTTGAGACCCAGTACTTC.

The chain combines TRBV9 with TRBJ2-1, with D maybe TRBD2 (6 bases). V was cut by 3 bases and J by 8 bases, with 12 bases left in between. Per the germline V gene, CDR1 is SGDLS and CDR2 is YYNGEE. CDR3 length: 13 residues. The CDR3 DNA follows: TGTGCCAGCAGCGCTTCGGGGGTCGATGAGCAGTTCTTC. Protein: CASSASGVDEQFF.

The chain employs TRBV9 and TRBJ2-5; TRBD1 agrees at 7 bases. Germline trimming cut 3 bases from V and 3 bases from J; bases unmatched to any gene: 11. Germline-derived CDR1 and CDR2 are SGDLS and YYNGEE. The CDR3 is 16 amino acids. CDR3 nucleotides: TGTGCCAGCAGCGGGAGGACAGGCCACTTTAAAGAGACCCAGTACTTC. Residues: CASSGRTGHFKETQYF.

The V gene is TRBV2, the J gene TRBJ2-1; the D is unclear. The V gene lost 7 bases and the J gene lost 0 bases, with 13 bases spanning the gap. CDR1 and CDR2 from the germline V gene are SNHLY and FYNNEI. This CDR3 spans 15 amino acids. The CDR3 loop is CASTKRKGSYNEQFF. For the CDR3, the DNA is TGTGCCAGCACGAAGAGGAAAGGCTCCTACAATGAGCAGTTCTTC. Full variable domain (missing parts from reference TRBV2 and TRBJ2-1): EPEVTQTPSHQVTQMGQEVILRCVPISNHLYFYWYRQILGQKVEFLVSFYNNEISEKSEIFDDQFSVERPDGSNFTLKIRSTKLEDSAMYFCASTKRKGSYNEQFFGPGTRLTVL.